The next 12 T cell receptor beta chains were all read from a single sample in a study of cytomegalovirus exposure and HLA in healthy donors listed by TCRdb under 2017. Libraries were constructed by the immunoSEQ multiplex PCR assay. For the multiplex PCR, a mixture combining 60 forward primers for TCR Vbeta segments and 13 reverse primers for TCR Jbeta segments was used. Drawn from immuneACCESS, this table holds only the in-frame rearrangements with V and J called that TCRdb kept. Clones are partly lost; checked studies trace under half to an unresolved V gene and leave the rest unexplained. The sample table lists 200,000 to 250,000 clones, more than 60% of them with a count of one. The biggest ten clones account for about 0.23% of the sample. Sequencing was done on a sample of PBMCs. The receptors shown here come from a girl aged 2 to 9 in good health and CMV-seronegative.

The J gene is TRBJ2-3, the V gene TRBV10-3; TRBD1 is a possible D gene (7 bases). The ends were cut back, 0 bases at V and 3 bases at J, with 10 bases in the middle. This CDR3 is 15 amino acids long. CDR1 is ENHRY, CDR2 SYGVKD, per germline. This CDR3 reads CAISESRGRTDTQYF. In DNA form, the CDR3 reads TGTGCCATCAGTGAGTCCAGGGGGAGGACAGATACGCAGTATTTT.

The chain is built from TRBV25-1 and TRBJ2-7, with 8 positions matching TRBD1. V dropped 7 bases and J dropped 3; count of bases not matched to a gene: 11. Germline assignment: CDR1 MGHDK and CDR2 SYGVNS. CDR3 length: 15 amino acids. CDR3 in DNA: TGTGCCAGCACCTTAGGACAGGGCGGCTTCTACGAGCAGTACTTC. Protein product: CASTLGQGGFYEQYF.

The CDR3 DNA reads TGTGCCAGTAGTAGGTCGGGGACTGAAGCTTTCTTT. Translated: CASSRSGTEAFF. The chain uses TRBV19 and TRBJ1-1, with no clear D. The CDR3 runs 12 residues. Trimming pared 4 bases from V and 5 bases from J, leaving 8 bases between. CDR1 and CDR2 (germline): LNHDA, SQIVND (reference sequence).

This rearrangement joins TRBV14 to TRBJ1-2; D not resolved. Trimming pared 0 bases from V and 8 bases from J, leaving 10 bases between. The CDR3 has 13 amino acids. CDR1 SGHDN and CDR2 FVKESK come from the germline V gene. The CDR3 nucleotides are TGTGCCAGCAGCCAAGAGGGTCCGCGGGGCTACACCTTC. Translated, it gives CASSQEGPRGYTF. Combining the CDR3 with reference TRBV14 and TRBJ1-2 gives the whole variable domain EAGVTQFPSHSVIEKGQTVTLRCDPISGHDNLYWYRRVMGKEIKFLLHFVKESKQDESGMPNNRFLAERTGGTYSTLKVQPAELEDSGVYFCASSQEGPRGYTFGSGTRLTVV.

The V call is TRBV27, the J call TRBJ1-1; D unresolved. The V and J ends lost 0 bases and 4 bases respectively, with 9 bases between them. CDR3 length: 14 amino acids. Germline V lookup: CDR1 MNHEY, CDR2 SMNVEV (reference sequence). CDR3 nucleotides: TGTGCCAGCAGTTTATCAGGCGGGGTCACTGAAGCTTTCTTT. As protein: CASSLSGGVTEAFF.

CDR3 sequence reads: CASSYTTGPYEQYF. The CDR3, as DNA: TGTGCCAGCAGCTACACAACAGGGCCCTACGAGCAGTACTTC. The gene calls are TRBV7-2 and TRBJ2-7; D perhaps matches TRBD1 (6 bases). V was pared by 4 bases and J by 2 bases, with 12 bases between. Germline V gene sequence: CDR1 SGHTA, CDR2 FQGNSA. This CDR3 has 14 residues.

The genes are TRBV19 and TRBJ1-6; 9 nucleotides line up with TRBD1. In germline, CDR1 is LNHDA, CDR2 SQIVND (reference sequence). V lost 10 bases to trimming and J lost 8 bases; unmatched junction nucleotides: 9. This CDR3 is built from 14 residues. The CDR3 nucleotides are TGTGCCACTGCCGACAGGGGGAAAGATTCACCCCTCCACTTT. The encoded protein is CATADRGKDSPLHF.

The chain joins TRBV20-1 to TRBJ1-2, with 8 bases identical to TRBD1. The CDR3 runs to 11 residues. In germline, CDR1 is DFQATT, CDR2 SNEGSKA (reference sequence). Trimming at V came to 5 bases and at J to 8 bases, leaving 4 bases not matched to a gene. The chain's CDR3 is CSAQSGGGYTF. In DNA form, the CDR3 reads TGCAGTGCTCAGTCAGGGGGCGGCTACACCTTC.

This chain connects TRBV7-9 to TRBJ1-4; 9 bases agree with TRBD1. Trimming took 4 bases from V and 7 from J; bases not matched to a gene: 10. Germline V gives CDR1 SEHNR, CDR2 FQNEAQ (reference sequence). The CDR3 runs to 16 residues. CDR3 sequence (DNA): TGTGCCAGCAGCTCCCTGGACAGGGGACGAGGTGAAAAACTGTTTTTT. The encoded protein is CASSSLDRGRGEKLFF.

This clone has a single count. The chain uses TRBV10-3 and TRBJ1-1; the D gene is possibly TRBD1 (6 bases). With 2 bases removed from V and 5 bases from J, the gap between germline ends came to 18 bases. Germline CDR1 ENHRY, CDR2 SYGVKD. This CDR3 spans 16 amino acids. The CDR3 here is CAISETYREGRTEAFF. The CDR3 bases are TGTGCCATCAGTGAGACGTACAGGGAGGGGAGAACTGAAGCTTTCTTT.

Comment on this clone: The identical CDR3 is also encoded by other nucleotide sequences in the sample. The V and J genes are TRBV19 and TRBJ2-5, with TRBD1 matching over 7 bases. The germline CDR1 and CDR2 sequences are LNHDA and SQIVND (reference sequence). Germline trimming cut 4 bases from V and 5 bases from J; bases unmatched to any gene: 4. The CDR3 has 13 amino acids. The CDR3: CASSRTGVETQYF. The CDR3 nucleotides are TGTGCCAGTAGTAGAACAGGGGTCGAGACCCAGTACTTC.

The V call is TRBV19, the J call TRBJ2-6; the match to TRBD1 covers 7 bases. This CDR3 comprises 19 residues. V was clipped by 3 bases and J by 4 bases; unmatched bases: 15. Germline V CDR1 and CDR2: LNHDA, SQIVND (reference sequence). CDR3 region: CASSMRRQGVRPGANVLTF. In DNA, the CDR3 is TGTGCCAGTAGTATGCGCCGGCAGGGGGTGAGGCCCGGGGCCAACGTCCTGACTTTC.